The 5 T cell receptor beta chains below come from one sample, sequenced in a study of post-analysis software for immune sequencing data. Study findings and constraints: Relative to controls, patients had 4 or 5 TRBV segments at higher frequency, with TRBV5-6, TRBV5-1 and TRBV20-1 among these.

No antigen is known for these receptors. Unique molecular identifiers had been added to the TCR beta cDNA libraries. TCRdb redid the calling of the PCR reads with MiXCR, one entry per CDR3 protein. The table includes 550,000 to 700,000 distinct CDR3 sequences, about 44% detected once. The sample taken for sequencing was blood. These receptors were taken from a girl aged 5 to 17 with multiple sclerosis.

The V gene is TRBV7-3, the J gene TRBJ2-1; D may match TRBD1 or TRBD2 (5 bases each). CDR1 SGHTA and CDR2 FQGTGA come from the germline V gene. Trimming stripped 5 bases from V and 7 bases from J, with 15 bases between. The CDR3 sequence is 14 residues long. This CDR3 is CASSAQDLGNEQFF. DNA for the CDR3: TGTGCCAGCAGCGCACAGGACTTGGGAAATGAGCAGTTCTTC.

The rearrangement joins TRBV28 to TRBJ2-5; TRBD1 matches 8 bases. Germline CDR1 MDHEN, CDR2 SYDVKM. With V trimmed by 3 bases and J by 11 bases, 11 bases remained unmatched. This CDR3 has 14 residues. The DNA of the CDR3 is TGTGCCAGCAGTTTGGGACAGGTTAACAATGAGCAGTACTTC. As protein: CASSLGQVNNEQYF. Looking up the rest from reference TRBV28 and TRBJ2-5 gives the full variable domain: DVKVTQSSRYLVKRTGEKVFLECVQDMDHENMFWYRQDPGLGLRLIYFSYDVKMKEKGDIPEGYSVSREKKERFSLILESASTNQTSMYLCASSLGQVNNEQYFGPGTRLLVL.

This chain uses TRBV12-3 or TRBV12-4 with TRBJ2-7, with D tentatively TRBD1 (5 bases). CDR3 size: 15 residues. V was trimmed by 4 bases and J by 2 bases, leaving 15 bases between them. CDR3: CASSSSGRVTYEQYF. DNA of the CDR3: TGTGCCAGCAGTTCCTCGGGCAGGGTCACCTACGAGCAGTACTTC.

Comment on this clonotype: A read error may account for a junction end that differs from germline. This chain uses TRBV30 with TRBJ2-3, with D perhaps given as TRBD1 or TRBD2 (5 bases each). This CDR3 is built from 15 residues. The germline V gene encodes CDR1 GTSNPN and CDR2 SVGIG (reference sequence). CDR3 DNA: TGTGCCTGGAGTGCGGGTCCAGGGAGCACAGATACGCGGTATTTT. This encodes CAWSAGPGSTDTRYF.

This chain joins TRBV6-1 and TRBJ2-3; tentative D call: TRBD1 (6 bases). V lost 2 bases to trimming and J lost 5 bases, with 17 bases between them. Germline V CDR1 and CDR2: MNHNS, SASEGT. The CDR3 length is 16 residues. CDR3 sequence: CASSERGPTGRDTQYF. CDR3 sequence (DNA): TGTGCCAGCAGTGAAAGGGGACCCACAGGGCGAGATACGCAGTATTTT.